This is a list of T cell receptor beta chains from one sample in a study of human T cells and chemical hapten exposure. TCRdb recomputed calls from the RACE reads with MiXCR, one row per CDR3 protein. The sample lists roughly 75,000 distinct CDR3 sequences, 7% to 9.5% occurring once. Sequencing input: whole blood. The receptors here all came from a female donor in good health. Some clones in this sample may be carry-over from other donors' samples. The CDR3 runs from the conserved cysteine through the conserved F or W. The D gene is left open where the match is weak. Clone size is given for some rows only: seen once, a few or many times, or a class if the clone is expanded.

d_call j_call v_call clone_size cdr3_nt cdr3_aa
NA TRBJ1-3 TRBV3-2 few TGTGCCAGCAGCCAACCACCTTCCCCGGACAGGCAACGCTCTGGAAACACCATATATTTT CASSQPPSPDRQRSGNTIYF
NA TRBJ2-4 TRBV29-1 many TGCAGCGTTGAGATGCCCGCTCGCCCACAAAACATTCAGTACTTC CSVEMPARPQNIQYF
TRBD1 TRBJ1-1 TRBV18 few TGTGCCAGCTCACCGGTTCACAGGGGGAACACTGAAGCTTTCTTT CASSPVHRGNTEAFF
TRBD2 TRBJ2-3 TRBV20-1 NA TGCAGTGCCAGCCGAGTAGCGGGGAGGACAGATACGCAGTATTTT CSASRVAGRTDTQYF
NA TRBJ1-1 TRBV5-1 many TGCGCCAGCAGCTTTTATCAGGACCCGAACACTGAAGCTTTCTTT CASSFYQDPNTEAFF
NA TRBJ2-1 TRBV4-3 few TGCGCCAGCAGCCCCAGACCGCCCGGCTCCTACAATGAGCAGTTCTTC CASSPRPPGSYNEQFF
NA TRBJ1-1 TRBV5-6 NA TGTGCCAGCAGCTTCGAGAGATCTATGAACACTGAAGCTTTCTTT CASSFERSMNTEAFF
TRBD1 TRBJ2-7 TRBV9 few TGTGCCAGCAGCCTGGAAGGGGGCGGTTTCTACGAGCAGTACTTC CASSLEGGGFYEQYF
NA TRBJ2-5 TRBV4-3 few TGCGCCAGCAGCCGCACTCCGGGACAAGGACGGGAGACCCAGTACTTC CASSRTPGQGRETQYF
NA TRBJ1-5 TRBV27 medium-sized TGTGCCAGCAGTAAGCCGGGAGCAGGGCCCCCCAATCAGCCCCAGCATTTT CASSKPGAGPPNQPQHF
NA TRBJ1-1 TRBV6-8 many TGTGCCAGCAGAACGCGATGGGGGGCGCGGACTGAAGCTTTCTTT CASRTRWGARTEAFF
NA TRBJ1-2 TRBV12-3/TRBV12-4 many TGTGCCAGCAGTCTTTACCCGCGGGACTATGGCTACACCTTC CASSLYPRDYGYTF
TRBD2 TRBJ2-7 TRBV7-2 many TGTGCCAGCAGCCCCTGGACTAGTAGCTCCTACGAGCAGTACTTC CASSPWTSSSYEQYF
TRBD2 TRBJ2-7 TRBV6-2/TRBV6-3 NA TGTGCCAGCACCATACGACTAGCGGGACCCTACGAGCAGTACTTC CASTIRLAGPYEQYF
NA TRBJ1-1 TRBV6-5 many TGTGCCAGCAGCCCTGGGGCGGGATTGAACACTGAAGCTTTCTTT CASSPGAGLNTEAFF
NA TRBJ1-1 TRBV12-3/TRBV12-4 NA TGTGCCAGCAGTATAGGGCGCCTCAGCACTGAAGCTTTCTTT CASSIGRLSTEAFF
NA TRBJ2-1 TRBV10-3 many TGTGCCATCGGCAGGGGGGGATACAATGAGCAGTTCTTC CAIGRGGYNEQFF
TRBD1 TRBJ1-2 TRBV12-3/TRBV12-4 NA TGTGCCAGCAGTATCCGGGACAGGGTTTATGGCTACACCTTC CASSIRDRVYGYTF
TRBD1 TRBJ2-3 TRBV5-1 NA TGCGCCAGCAGCAAGGACGGACAGGGTACAGATACGCAGTATTTT CASSKDGQGTDTQYF
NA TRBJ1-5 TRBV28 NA TGTGCCAGCAGTTTATCGTTGGCGACAGCCGTGCCCCAGAATTTT CASSLSLATAVPQNF
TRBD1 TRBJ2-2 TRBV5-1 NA TGCGCCAGCAGCTTGGAGGGGGCAGGGGGAACGACGCTTCCCACCGGGGAGCTGTTTTTT CASSLEGAGGTTLPTGELFF
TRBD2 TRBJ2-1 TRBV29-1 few TGCAGCGTCGGAAGTGTAGCGGGGGGACAGGTGGAGCAGTTCTTC CSVGSVAGGQVEQFF
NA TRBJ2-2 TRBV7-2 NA TGTGCCAGCAGCTTTAGAAGGGAGGCCACCGGGGAGCTGTTTTTT CASSFRREATGELFF
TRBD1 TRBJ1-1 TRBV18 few TGTGCCAGCTCACCTTCTCAGGGGGGTGGTGAAGCTTTCTTT CASSPSQGGGEAFF
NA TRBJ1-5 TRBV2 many TGTGCCAGCCATACCGCAGGGGCAAATCAGCCCCAGCATTTT CASHTAGANQPQHF
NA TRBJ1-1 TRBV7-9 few TGTGCCAGCAGCTTAGTTTCCGGGGTGAAGGGGACGACTAAGAACACTGAAGCTTTCTTT CASSLVSGVKGTTKNTEAFF
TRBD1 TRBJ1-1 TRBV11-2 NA TGTGCCAGCAGTCTCCTATTTTCCGGGACAGGGGTTACTGAAGCTTTCTTT CASSLLFSGTGVTEAFF
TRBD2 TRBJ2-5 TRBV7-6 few TGTGCCAGCAGATCAGGGGCGACTAGCGGGGGGAAGGGAGAGACCCAGTACTTC CASRSGATSGGKGETQYF
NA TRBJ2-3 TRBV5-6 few TGTGCCAGCAGCTTGAGTAACGCGGCAGGGCTGACAGATACGCAGTATTTT CASSLSNAAGLTDTQYF
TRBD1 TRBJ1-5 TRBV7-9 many TGTGCCAGCAGCCCTGGACAGGGCGGTCTTAGGCAGCCCCAGCATTTT CASSPGQGGLRQPQHF
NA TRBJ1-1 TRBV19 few TGTGCCAGTACCGTCCGCGTCTCCAGCACTGAAGCTTTCTTT CASTVRVSSTEAFF
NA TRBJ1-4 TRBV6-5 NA TGTGCCAGCAGTTACGGGTTAACTAATGAAAAACTGTTTTTT CASSYGLTNEKLFF
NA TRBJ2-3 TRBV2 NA TGTGCCAGCAGTGAGGGTGGGGACCGCACAGATACGCAGTATTTT CASSEGGDRTDTQYF
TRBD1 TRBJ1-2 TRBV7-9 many TGTGCCAGCAGCCTAGGACAGGGAGAATCTAACTATGGCTACACCTTC CASSLGQGESNYGYTF
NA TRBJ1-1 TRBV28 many TGTGCCAGCAGGCGGACGTTGAACACTGAAGCTTTCTTT CASRRTLNTEAFF
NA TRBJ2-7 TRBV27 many TGTGCCAGCAGCCCAACAGGGACTGAGCAGTACTTC CASSPTGTEQYF
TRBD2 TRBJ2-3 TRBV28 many TGTGCCAGCATTCGAAGCGGGGGCTACCCTAGCACAGATACGCAGTATTTT CASIRSGGYPSTDTQYF
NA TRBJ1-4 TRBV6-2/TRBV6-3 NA TGTGCCAGCAGTAGACAGCGTCTTAATGAAAAACTGTTTTTT CASSRQRLNEKLFF
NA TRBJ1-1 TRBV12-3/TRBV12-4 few TGTGCCAGCAGCCCAGCCGGGACTTCCAGTCGGATCACTGAAGCTTTCTTT CASSPAGTSSRITEAFF
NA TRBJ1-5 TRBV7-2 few TGTGCCAGCAGCTTAAGAGATCAGCCCCAGCATTTT CASSLRDQPQHF
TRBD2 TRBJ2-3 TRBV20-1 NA TGCAGTGCTTGCAAGCGGGGGGGGAGCACAGATACGCAGTATTTT CSACKRGGSTDTQYF
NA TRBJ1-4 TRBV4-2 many TGTGCCAGCAGCCAAGAGGGCGGAACTAATGAAAAACTGTTTTTT CASSQEGGTNEKLFF
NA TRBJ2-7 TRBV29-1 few TGCAGCGTCGAACACAGGAGTTCCTACGAGCAGTACTTC CSVEHRSSYEQYF
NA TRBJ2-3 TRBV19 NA TGTGCCAGTAGTATTTGGGGGTACAACACAGATACGCAGTATTTT CASSIWGYNTDTQYF
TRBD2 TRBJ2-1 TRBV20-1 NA TGCAGTGCTAGCCCACTAGCGGGGGAATACAATGAGCAGTTCTTC CSASPLAGEYNEQFF
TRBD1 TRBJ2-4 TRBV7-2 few TGTGCCAGCAGCTCCCCATTCCGGGACAGGGGTGCCCCCAAAAACATTCAGTACTTC CASSSPFRDRGAPKNIQYF
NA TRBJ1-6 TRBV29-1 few TGCAGCGTTGTGACCGGCGACTATAATTCACCCCTCCACTTT CSVVTGDYNSPLHF
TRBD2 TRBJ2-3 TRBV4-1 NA TGCGCCAGCAGCATGCAGCCGAGCGGGGTCTACACAGATACGCAGTATTTT CASSMQPSGVYTDTQYF